One and the same sample provided the 30 T cell receptor beta chains below, sequenced in a study of OX40 agonist ivuxolimab in advanced cancers. The library was built by means of the immunoSEQ multiplex PCR assay. TCRdb holds this immuneACCESS table with in-frame rearrangements only. Some clones are missing; in checked studies, unresolved V genes explain under half, and the rest has no known cause. The sample profile shows over 15,000 clones; 81% of them were found once. The leading ten clones occupy roughly two fifths of the sample. This specimen was CD4+ or CD8+ T cells sorted from blood, taken in a trial of the OX40 agonist ivuxolimab. The receptors here all came from an adult with an advanced solid tumor such as melanoma, head and neck, liver or kidney cancer.

This clone was detected only a few times. This chain uses TRBV12-5 with TRBJ2-7; TRBD1 agrees at 10 bases. This CDR3 comprises 16 residues. Germline CDR1 reads LGHNT; CDR2 reads FRNRAP. After removal of 2 bases from V and 2 bases from J, the junction contained 6 bases not matched to a gene. The CDR3 DNA follows: TGTGCTAGTGGTTTGCCCGGGACAGGGGCTACCTACGAGCAGTACTTC. It encodes CASGLPGTGATYEQYF.

This clone was observed a few times. This chain uses TRBV11-1 with TRBJ2-7; 9 nucleotides match TRBD2. The CDR3 loop spans 14 amino acids. Looked up from germline, CDR1 is SGHAT and CDR2 is FQDESV (reference sequence). V trimming: 5 bases; J trimming: 5 bases; junction bases outside the gene matches: 7. CDR3 sequence (DNA): TGTGCCAGCAGCCGGCGGGGGGGGTATCACGAGCAGTACTTC. It yields the protein CASSRRGGYHEQYF.

This clone has only a few counts. The chain recombines TRBV5-4 with TRBJ1-2; maybe TRBD1 (6 bases). CDR1 and CDR2 from the germline V gene are SGHNT and YYREEE (reference sequence). This CDR3 is built from 12 residues. V lost 6 bases, J lost 3 bases, and 9 bases lay in between. The CDR3 is CASTAGDYGYTF. The DNA for the CDR3 is TGTGCCAGCACAGCAGGGGACTATGGCTACACCTTC.

The V gene is TRBV5-6, the J gene TRBJ2-5; D unclear. The DNA end is more similar to TRBJ2-7, so the J call may be wrong. Per germline, CDR1 SGHDT and CDR2 YYEEEE. The CDR3 loop spans 15 amino acids. The CDR3 DNA reads as TGTGCCAGCAGCTTGGACTGGATGAGCTCCTACGAGCAGTACTTC. This codes for CASSLDWMSSYEQYF.

The chain carries TRBV4-1 and TRBJ2-7, with TRBD2 matching over 13 bases. V lost 1 base and J lost 9; bases outside the gene matches: 6. The length of the CDR3 is 15 residues. Germline CDR1 is MGHRA and CDR2 is YSYEKL. The DNA for the CDR3 is TGCGCCAGCAGCCAAGCAGGACTAGCGGGAGTCGGGCAGTACTTC. Translated, it gives CASSQAGLAGVGQYF.

This chain joins TRBV14 and TRBJ2-7, with 7 bases fitting TRBD1. Germline trimming cut 4 bases from V and 3 bases from J; bases unmatched to any gene: 3. This CDR3 is built from 13 residues. Per germline, CDR1 SGHDN and CDR2 FVKESK. CDR3 DNA: TGTGCCAGCAGCCCGGGACAGCTCTACGAGCAGTACTTC. This translates into CASSPGQLYEQYF.

CDR3 residues: CASSYSERQFF. The CDR3 region has the DNA TGTGCCAGCAGTTACTCCGAGCGGCAGTTCTTC. The chain combines TRBV6-5 with TRBJ2-1; D gene ambiguous. Germline loops: CDR1 MNHEY, CDR2 SVGAGI. V lost 0 bases to trimming and J lost 12 bases, with 6 bases between them. The CDR3 has 11 amino acids.

This chain uses TRBV5-6 with TRBJ1-5; TRBD1 agrees at 7 bases. Germline CDR1 reads SGHDT; CDR2 reads YYEEEE. The CDR3 runs 14 residues. Trimming removed 2 bases from V and 4 bases from J; junction bases left unmatched: 3. As DNA, the CDR3 is TGTGCCAGCAGCTTCTCGACAGGGAATCAGCCCCAGCATTTT. Translation: CASSFSTGNQPQHF.

The rearrangement joins TRBV27 to TRBJ1-5; possibly TRBD1 for D (5 bases). CDR1 MNHEY and CDR2 SMNVEV come from the germline V gene (reference sequence). Trimming pared 2 bases from V and 3 bases from J, leaving 8 bases between. There are 14 residues in the CDR3. CDR3 protein: CASSLTGANQPQHF. The CDR3, as DNA: TGTGCCAGCAGTTTAACCGGGGCCAATCAGCCCCAGCATTTT.

J is TRBJ2-3 and V is TRBV2, with TRBD2 matching over 8 bases. This CDR3 spans 16 amino acids. Germline V lookup: CDR1 SNHLY, CDR2 FYNNEI. V lost 3 bases, J lost 3 bases, and 8 bases stayed unmatched. CDR3 coding DNA: TGTGCCAGCAGTGACGACGGGGGGGCCCGGACAGATACGCAGTATTTT. Amino acids: CASSDDGGARTDTQYF.

This chain joins TRBV6-1 and TRBJ2-4; D possibly corresponds to TRBD2 (6 bases). CDR1 and CDR2 (germline): MNHNS, SASEGT. V was cut by 6 bases and J by 6 bases, with 15 bases left in between. The CDR3 totals 14 residues. CDR3 residues: CASRPGLQGNIQYF. CDR3 nucleotide sequence: TGTGCCAGCAGGCCGGGACTTCAAGGAAACATTCAGTACTTC.

This clone is large within its sample. The chain uses TRBV7-9 and TRBJ2-1; D gene unclear. Trimming cost V 3 bases and J 12 bases, with 21 bases left between them. CDR1 is SEHNR, CDR2 FQNEAQ, per germline (reference sequence). This CDR3 comprises 15 residues. CDR3 residues: CASSFSGRKDVGQFF. Written as DNA, the CDR3 is TGTGCCAGCAGCTTCTCGGGCAGGAAGGATGTCGGGCAGTTCTTC.

The chain carries TRBV28 and TRBJ2-3; D is perhaps TRBD2 (5 bases). The CDR3 extends over 13 amino acids. Trimming shortened V by 4 bases and J by 9 bases, and 14 bases separated the two germline ends. Looked up from germline, CDR1 is MDHEN and CDR2 is SYDVKM. CDR3 sequence: CASSYASGRTQYF. The DNA of the CDR3 is TGTGCCAGCAGTTACGCCTCGGGAAGGACGCAGTATTTT.

A remark on this clone: A much larger clone differs from this one at a single base, so this may be a read error. Other DNA sequences in this sample translate to the same CDR3. The gene calls are TRBV4-3 and TRBJ2-2, with TRBD2 matching over 14 bases. Germline CDR1 is LGHNA and CDR2 is YSLEER. This CDR3 contains 17 residues. Here the CDR3 reads CASSQDRTSGRTGELFF. CDR3 nucleotide sequence: TGCGCCAGTAGCCAAGATCGGACTAGCGGGAGGACCGGGGAGCTGTTTTTT.

The chain is built from TRBV6-5 and TRBJ2-4; TRBD1 matches 7 bases. Trimming cost V 8 bases and J 2 bases; bases outside gene matches: 3. The CDR3 totals 13 residues. The V gene's germline CDR1 is MNHEY and CDR2 SVGAGI. Here the CDR3 reads CASWDSPKNIQYF. In DNA, the CDR3 is TGTGCCAGCTGGGACAGCCCCAAAAACATTCAGTACTTC.

This clone was detected ten times or more. CDR3: CASSLGQGASGYTF. CDR3 coding DNA: TGTGCCAGCAGCTTAGGGCAGGGGGCGAGTGGCTACACCTTC. This sequence joins TRBV11-2 and TRBJ1-2; 8 bases map to TRBD1. The germline gives CDR1 SGHAT, CDR2 FQNNGV. V gave up 1 base and J gave up 7 bases; unmatched junction bases: 5. This CDR3 comprises 14 residues.

This clone was seen a single time. The chain couples TRBV27 to TRBJ1-2; D is unclear. The V end was cut by 1 base, the J end by 0 bases, with 9 bases between. CDR1 MNHEY and CDR2 SMNVEV come from the germline V gene (reference sequence). CDR3 length: 15 amino acids. CDR3 bases: TGTGCCAGCAGTTTATTGGCCCGGGCTAACTATGGCTACACCTTC. Encoded protein: CASSLLARANYGYTF.

V usage is TRBV7-7 and J usage is TRBJ2-2; the match to TRBD1 covers 9 bases. Per germline, CDR1 SSHAT and CDR2 FNYEAQ (reference sequence). V dropped 4 bases and J dropped 2; count of bases not matched to a gene: 2. This CDR3 is 15 amino acids long. DNA for the CDR3: TGTGCCAGCAGCTCACAGGGGGCAAACACCGGGGAGCTGTTTTTT. This gives the protein CASSSQGANTGELFF.

J is TRBJ2-2 and V is TRBV27, with 9 bases aligning to TRBD1. The germline V gene encodes CDR1 MNHEY and CDR2 SMNVEV (reference sequence). The CDR3 has 15 residues. V was clipped by 6 bases and J by 3 bases; unmatched bases: 5. The CDR3 loop reads CASSLTGGDTGELFF. The CDR3 DNA follows: TGTGCCAGCAGCCTGACAGGGGGTGACACCGGGGAGCTGTTTTTT.

In nucleotides, the CDR3 is TGTGCCAGCTCACCACCCAGAAGGTACGAGCAGTACTTC. It codes for CASSPPRRYEQYF. The V gene is TRBV18, the J gene TRBJ2-7, with D unresolved. Germline CDR1 and CDR2: KGHSH and LQKENI. The CDR3 has 13 amino acids. The ends were cut back, 0 bases at V and 4 bases at J, with 7 bases in the middle. Full variable domain (remainder filled in from reference TRBV18 and TRBJ2-7): NAGVMQNPRHLVRRRGQEARLRCSPMKGHSHVYWYRQLPEEGLKFMVYLQKENIIDESGMPKERFSAEFPKEGPSILRIQQVVRGDSAAYFCASSPPRRYEQYFGPGTRLTVT.

The chain combines TRBV19 with TRBJ2-2; 7 bases fit TRBD1. CDR1 and CDR2 (germline): LNHDA, SQIVND (reference sequence). CDR3 length: 17 amino acids. V was clipped by 0 bases and J by 5 bases; unmatched bases: 9. Here the CDR3 DNA reads TGTGCCAGTAGTATAGAAGGGACAGCGTTTCCTACCGGGGAGCTGTTTTTT. Amino acid sequence: CASSIEGTAFPTGELFF.

The chain combines TRBV28 with TRBJ2-5, with 7 bases that match TRBD2. Looked up from germline, CDR1 is MDHEN and CDR2 is SYDVKM. CDR3 size: 16 residues. The J segment lost 1 base and the V segment lost 5 bases, leaving 10 bases of the junction unmatched. CDR3 sequence: CASSRAGTSPQETQYF. The CDR3 DNA sequence: TGTGCCAGCAGTAGAGCGGGAACCAGCCCCCAAGAGACCCAGTACTTC.

This chain links TRBV27 with TRBJ2-2; D uncertain. The CDR3 is 15 amino acids. The V end lost 8 bases, the J end lost 1 base, and 14 bases lay between the germline ends. Germline V gene lookup returns CDR1 MNHEY and CDR2 SMNVEV (reference sequence). CDR3 nucleotide sequence: TGTGCCAGCTCACCTGTGCAGAAGAACACCGGGGAGCTGTTTTTT. Its protein product is CASSPVQKNTGELFF.

This clone was counted only a few times. The V and J genes are TRBV7-9 and TRBJ1-2, with TRBD1 identical over 8 bases. There are 14 residues in the CDR3. The V gene end was trimmed by 5 bases and the J gene end by 7 bases; junction bases not matched to a gene: 9. Germline CDR1 and CDR2: SEHNR and FQNEAQ (reference sequence). CDR3 region: CASSPSGGRGGYTF. The DNA of the CDR3 is TGTGCCAGCAGCCCATCAGGGGGCCGAGGTGGCTACACCTTC.

The V call is TRBV11-3, the J call TRBJ2-6; D is ambiguous. The CDR3 is made up of 14 amino acids. V gave up 0 bases and J gave up 4 bases, with 4 bases separating them. Germline V lookup: CDR1 SGHNT, CDR2 YENEEA. CDR3 coding DNA: TGTGCCAGCAGCTTAGATTCGGGGGCCAACGTCCTGACTTTC. It translates to CASSLDSGANVLTF.

The rearrangement links TRBV6-5 to TRBJ2-3; 7 bases line up with TRBD2. Germline V gene sequence: CDR1 MNHEY, CDR2 SVGAGI. The V segment lost 2 bases and the J segment 2 bases; nucleotides outside the gene matches: 7. The CDR3 has 16 residues. CDR3 coding DNA: TGTGCCAGCAGTTACGGGGATCTAGCGGCCACAGATACGCAGTATTTT. This sequence encodes CASSYGDLAATDTQYF.

This chain links TRBV27 with TRBJ1-5; no clear D. Looked up from germline, CDR1 is MNHEY and CDR2 is SMNVEV (reference sequence). This CDR3 spans 13 amino acids. V was trimmed by 3 bases and J by 9 bases, leaving 12 bases between them. The CDR3 spells CASSLGGPGPQHF. DNA of the CDR3: TGTGCCAGCAGTTTGGGTGGGCCAGGGCCCCAGCATTTT.

The chain uses TRBV30 and TRBJ2-7, with TRBD1 as a possible D gene (6 bases). This CDR3 is built from 16 residues. Germline V lookup: CDR1 GTSNPN, CDR2 SVGIG (reference sequence). Deletions cut 0 bases from V and 0 bases from J, with 15 bases between. Here the CDR3 DNA reads TGTGCCTGGAGTGTTATTCCAGCGGACAGCTCCTACGAGCAGTACTTC. Translation: CAWSVIPADSSYEQYF. Filled out from reference TRBV30 and TRBJ2-7, the complete variable domain reads SQTIHQWPATLVQPVGSPLSLECTVEGTSNPNLYWYRQAAGRGLQLLFYSVGIGQISSEVPQNLSASRPQDRQFILSSKKLLLSDSGFYLCAWSVIPADSSYEQYFGPGTRLTVT.

This chain connects TRBV7-9 to TRBJ2-2; 8 bases fit TRBD2. V lost 5 bases to trimming and J lost 5 bases; unmatched junction nucleotides: 10. Germline values: CDR1 SEHNR, CDR2 FQNEAQ (reference sequence). CDR3 length: 16 residues. CDR3 bases: TGTGCCAGCAGCCCCCGGGGGGGAGCGCGAACCGGGGAGCTGTTTTTT. Translating gives CASSPRGGARTGELFF.

The V and J genes are TRBV29-1 and TRBJ2-1; D not certain. Trimming took 4 bases from V and 2 from J, leaving 6 bases between them. Germline V gene data show CDR1 as SQVTM and CDR2 as ANQGSEA. This CDR3 is built from 12 residues. The CDR3 DNA follows: TGCAGCGTTGCGCGCGCCTACAATGAGCAGTTCTTC. Amino acids: CSVARAYNEQFF.